This is a list of T cell receptor beta chains from one sample in a study of HIV-infected patients and healthy controls. In TCRdb, the 5' RACE reads were re-called with MiXCR into one record per CDR3 protein. The data contain about 64,000 distinct CDR3 sequences, about 19% of them singletons. Material: CD4+ T cells from blood. These receptors all come from a human donor in good health. The CDR3 runs from the conserved cysteine through the conserved F or W. The order of the fields is V gene, D gene, J gene, CDR3 protein. A D gene is named only where the DNA matches it firmly.

TRBV20-1	TRBD2	TRBJ2-5	CSATGLVGTQYF
TRBV7-2	TRBD2	TRBJ2-1	CASSLFSTSGGMQFF
TRBV7-8	TRBD1	TRBJ1-5	CASSFGTGGNQPQHF
TRBV12-5	TRBD1	TRBJ1-4	CASGYPDRGRANEKLFF
TRBV3-1	TRBD2	TRBJ2-1	CASSQVGLAAYNEQFF
TRBV5-1	.	TRBJ2-7	CASSLAPGLYEQYF
TRBV6-6	TRBD1	TRBJ1-5	CASSYRSGTGFQPQHF
TRBV29-1	TRBD1	TRBJ2-3	CSVRQTGGPDTQYF
TRBV14	TRBD1	TRBJ1-1	CASSPKQGFNTEAFF
TRBV20-1	.	TRBJ2-1	CSARGGGEQFF
TRBV20-1	.	TRBJ1-2	CSARDNQAGYGYTF
TRBV7-9	.	TRBJ1-6	CASSLWTDNSPLHF
TRBV7-9	.	TRBJ2-5	CAVRRRQQETQYF
TRBV12-3/TRBV12-4	TRBD1	TRBJ1-1	CASSLEQGSMNTEAFF
TRBV18	TRBD1	TRBJ1-5	CASSPSDRANQPQHF
TRBV27	TRBD1	TRBJ2-6	CASSLYRGPGANVLTF
TRBV5-1	TRBD1	TRBJ1-1	CASSTDRGLEAFF
TRBV6-5	.	TRBJ1-2	CASSYEYNYGYTF
TRBV20-1	.	TRBJ2-1	CSAQAYNEQFF
TRBV24-1	.	TRBJ1-6	CAASGGWGSPLHF
TRBV30	TRBD1	TRBJ1-4	CAWNRGANEKLFF
TRBV27	.	TRBJ1-1	CASRQDANTEAFF
TRBV29-1	.	TRBJ1-1	CSGQGPMNTEAFF
TRBV9	.	TRBJ1-3	CASSVARSGRSSGNTIYF
TRBV6-5	TRBD1	TRBJ1-6	CASSQQGAIYNSPLHF
TRBV6-5	.	TRBJ2-7	CASSSSSEQYF
TRBV29-1	TRBD2	TRBJ2-7	CSAGLAGVEQYF
TRBV3-1	.	TRBJ2-1	CASSPLGGVGYNEQFF
TRBV20-1	.	TRBJ2-7	CSARSYRVGSSYEQYF